Each of the 30 T cell receptor beta chains below was sequenced from the same sample in a study of read filtering for tumor transcriptome and immune sequencing. The library was built from about 400 ng RNA with molecular barcoded adaptors for alpha/delta and beta/gamma chains. TCRdb fed the reads into MiXCR, producing one record per CDR3 protein. Of 35,000 to 40,000 distinct CDR3 sequences listed, roughly an eighth were seen once; the top ten hold 25% to 30%. Sample: a population of CD138-negative cells sorted from bone marrow. All receptors derive from a donor over 35 with multiple myeloma.

As for this clonotype: One junction end does not reproduce the germline sequence, and a read error may be involved. The rearrangement links TRBV7-8 to TRBJ2-1; perhaps TRBD1 as D (5 bases). Germline V gene sequence: CDR1 SGHVS, CDR2 FQNEAQ. This CDR3 is built from 14 residues. As DNA, the CDR3 is TGTGTCAGCAGCCTAACGTCCAGGGTGGATGAGCAGTTCTTT. Encoded protein: CVSSLTSRVDEQFF.

The sample holds many counts of this clonotype. The CDR3 protein is CATSRDRGGAGEQYF. The CDR3, as DNA: TGTGCCACCAGCAGAGATCGCGGGGGGGCTGGCGAGCAGTACTTC. This chain connects TRBV15 to TRBJ2-7, with 9 nucleotides matching TRBD2. Germline CDR1 is LNHNV and CDR2 is YYDKDF (reference sequence). The CDR3 totals 15 residues. The V segment lost 0 bases and the J segment 6 bases; nucleotides outside the gene matches: 6. The whole variable domain, filled in from reference TRBV15 and TRBJ2-7, reads DAMVIQNPRYQVTQFGKPVTLSCSQTLNHNVMYWYQQKSSQAPKLLFHYYDKDFNNEADTPDNFQSRRPNTSFCFLDIRSPGLGDTAMYLCATSRDRGGAGEQYFGPGTRLTVT.

There are many counts of this clonotype. The chain uses TRBV10-3 and TRBJ2-6, with TRBD1 matching over 9 bases. V shed 4 bases, J shed 2 bases, and the junction held 0 bases outside the gene matches. CDR1 is ENHRY and CDR2 is SYGVKD in the germline V gene. The CDR3 sequence is 15 residues long. The CDR3 bases are TGTGCCATCAGTGGACAGGGGGCTGGGGCCAACGTCCTGACTTTC. Its protein is CAISGQGAGANVLTF.

This clonotype was seen more than once but under ten times. This may arise from a read error, as a much more abundant clone is one base away. The V gene is TRBV20-1, the J gene TRBJ1-6; 8 nucleotides line up with TRBD1. The CDR3 length is 14 residues. Germline lookup yields CDR1 DFQATT and CDR2 SNEGSKA (reference sequence). J gave up 9 bases and V 5 bases, and 9 bases lay outside the gene matches. Written as DNA, the CDR3 is TGCAGTGCTGGAGTGTCAGACAGGGGTTCACCCCTCCACTTT. Its translation: CSAGVSDRGSPLHF.

The V gene is TRBV6-6, the J gene TRBJ2-3; D perhaps matches TRBD2 (5 bases). V was clipped by 4 bases and J by 6 bases, with 11 bases between them. CDR1 MNHNY and CDR2 SVGAGI come from the germline V gene (reference sequence). The CDR3 runs to 13 residues. For the CDR3, the DNA is TGTGCCAGCAGTTCGTGGGAGACCGATACGCAGTATTTT. This sequence encodes CASSSWETDTQYF.

This clonotype was seen at least ten times. This chain links TRBV27 with TRBJ2-1; D tentatively fits TRBD1 or TRBD2 (5 bases each). V lost 6 bases to trimming and J lost 3 bases, with 9 bases between them. Germline CDR1 MNHEY, CDR2 SMNVEV (reference sequence). The CDR3 runs to 13 residues. The CDR3: CASRWGNYNEQFF. The CDR3, as DNA: TGTGCCAGCAGATGGGGGAACTACAATGAGCAGTTCTTC.

This clonotype has at least ten counts. This chain connects TRBV18 to TRBJ1-1; 7 nucleotides agree with TRBD1. The CDR3 contains 15 residues. Per the germline V gene, CDR1 is KGHSH and CDR2 is LQKENI. V lost 2 bases and J lost 4; bases outside the gene matches: 7. CDR3 DNA sequence: TGTGCCAGCTCACCAACAGGGGAGGGGACCACTGAAGCTTTCTTT. Protein sequence: CASSPTGEGTTEAFF. The full variable domain, completed using reference TRBV18 and TRBJ1-1, is NAGVMQNPRHLVRRRGQEARLRCSPMKGHSHVYWYRQLPEEGLKFMVYLQKENIIDESGMPKERFSAEFPKEGPSILRIQQVVRGDSAAYFCASSPTGEGTTEAFFGQGTRLTVV.

Regarding this clonotype: One end of the junction does not line up with germline, which may come from a read error. J is TRBJ2-3 and V is TRBV20-1; 11 bases line up with TRBD1. The germline V gene has CDR1 DFQATT and CDR2 SNEGSKA (reference sequence). CDR3 size: 14 residues. CDR3 in amino acids: CSARTGGGTGTQYF. The CDR3 DNA reads as TGCAGTGCACGGACAGGGGGCGGGACAGGTACGCAGTATTTT.

Comment on this clonotype: This clone may be a read error of a much larger clone one base away. This chain uses TRBV11-1 with TRBJ2-7; D not certain. V lost 5 bases to trimming and J lost 6 bases, with 11 bases between them. Germline V gives CDR1 SGHAT, CDR2 FQDESV (reference sequence). The CDR3 is 12 residues long. CDR3: CASSPRVSEQYF. The CDR3 DNA reads TGTGCCAGCAGCCCCCGGGTGTCCGAGCAGTACTTC. The variable domain in full, completed from reference TRBV11-1 and TRBJ2-7, reads EAEVAQSPRYKITEKSQAVAFWCDPISGHATLYWYRQILGQGPELLVQFQDESVVDDSQLPKDRFSAERLKGVDSTLKIQPAELGDSAMYLCASSPRVSEQYFGPGTRLTVT.

This clonotype was seen many times. This chain links TRBV23-1 with TRBJ2-3; D gene uncertain. TRBV23-1 is flagged as an ORF with uncertain function. Deletions cut 2 bases from V and 2 bases from J, with 17 bases between. CDR3 size: 17 residues. The CDR3 DNA reads TGCGCCAGCAGTCAACCCGCGGACCAGCGTCCCACAGATACGCAGTATTTT. This encodes CASSQPADQRPTDTQYF.

The sample holds many counts of this clonotype. The V gene is TRBV23-1, the J gene TRBJ2-1, with 12 bases aligning to TRBD2. TRBV23-1 is flagged as an ORF with uncertain function. The CDR3 is 22 amino acids. The trim removed 2 bases at V and 0 bases at J, leaving 17 bases unmatched. In DNA form, the CDR3 reads TGCGCCAGCAGTCAACCACGGGGGGCCGGACTAGCGGGACCTTACTCCTACAATGAGCAGTTCTTC. This gives the protein CASSQPRGAGLAGPYSYNEQFF.

This clonotype was observed many times. This rearrangement joins TRBV7-9 to TRBJ1-6; TRBD1 matches 7 bases. The CDR3 consists of 14 residues. V was clipped by 2 bases and J by 9 bases; unmatched bases: 4. Germline V gene sequence: CDR1 SEHNR, CDR2 FQNEAQ (reference sequence). The chain's CDR3 is CASSLTGEVSPLHF. The DNA for the CDR3 is TGTGCCAGCAGCTTAACAGGGGAAGTTTCACCCCTCCACTTT.

The CDR3 DNA reads as TGCGCCAGCAGCTCGGGGACAGTGAGAGAGCAGTTCTTC. Protein sequence: CASSSGTVREQFF. The chain joins TRBV5-1 to TRBJ2-1; TRBD1 aligns across 7 bases. V lost 3 bases and J lost 10; bases outside the gene matches: 7. The CDR3 is 13 residues long. CDR1 and CDR2 (germline): SGHRS, YFSETQ.

The gene calls are TRBV5-5 and TRBJ2-2; D remains ambiguous. Trimming removed 4 bases from V and 8 bases from J, with 9 bases in between. The CDR3 contains 12 residues. Germline CDR1 reads SGHKS; CDR2 reads YYEKEE (reference sequence). The CDR3 DNA is TGTGCCAGCAGCCCGAATGGGGGGGAGCTGTTTTTT. Residues: CASSPNGGELFF.

This clonotype has a count of ten or more. The chain combines TRBV5-1 with TRBJ2-3; tentative D call: TRBD1 (7 bases). CDR3 length: 17 residues. CDR1 SGHRS and CDR2 YFSETQ come from the germline V gene. Between the trimmed V and J ends, which lost 7 bases and 5 bases, there was a span of 26 bases. The CDR3 nucleotides are TGCGCCAGCGACCGCGGGGCAACAGGGGCCGCTAGAGATACGCAGTATTTT. Its protein product is CASDRGATGAARDTQYF. Drawing the rest from reference TRBV5-1 and TRBJ2-3, the complete variable domain is KAGVTQTPRYLIKTRGQQVTLSCSPISGHRSVSWYQQTPGQGLQFLFEYFSETQRNKGNFPGRFSGRQFSNSRSEMNVSTLELGDSALYLCASDRGATGAARDTQYFGPGTRLTVL.

Of note for this clonotype: A single base is all that separates this from a far larger clone, so a read error is likely. V is TRBV6-5 and J is TRBJ1-2, with D unresolved. The CDR3 covers 13 residues. V lost 5 bases to trimming and J lost 2 bases, with 9 bases between them. Germline loops: CDR1 MNHEY, CDR2 SVGAGI. The CDR3 sequence: CASSGRGNYGYTF. The CDR3 nucleotides are TGTGCCAGCAGTGGGCGGGGAAACTATGGCTACACCTTC.

Comment on this clonotype: Given a much more abundant clone one base away, this may be a read error. This CDR3 fails to terminate in the conserved phenylalanine or tryptophan, so it likely reflects a read error. V usage is TRBV20-1 and J usage is TRBJ2-7; possible D gene TRBD2, 6 bases. V lost 7 bases, J lost 3 bases, and 13 bases lay in between. There are 12 residues in the CDR3. The germline V gene encodes CDR1 DFQATT and CDR2 SNEGSKA (reference sequence). CDR3 in amino acids: CSGSMGGYEQYL. Written as DNA, the CDR3 is TGCAGTGGATCGATGGGAGGCTACGAGCAGTACTTA.

This clonotype was counted ten times or more. CDR3 residues: CASSQRARGQYF. CDR3 sequence (DNA): TGTGCCAGCAGTCAGAGGGCCCGAGGGCAGTACTTC. The chain uses TRBV12-3 or TRBV12-4 and TRBJ2-7, with a tentative D call TRBD2 (5 bases). The CDR3 consists of 12 residues. V lost 5 bases and J 9 bases, leaving 14 bases between the germline ends.

The chain combines TRBV4-2 with TRBJ2-5; D ambiguous. This CDR3 spans 15 amino acids. Trimming removed 0 bases from V and 3 bases from J, with 11 bases in between. Germline CDR1 reads LGHNA; CDR2 reads YNFKEQ. This chain's CDR3 is CASSQDPSRKETQYF. The CDR3 DNA reads as TGTGCCAGCAGCCAAGACCCCTCCCGGAAAGAGACCCAGTACTTC.

This clonotype showed up many times. The chain is built from TRBV18 and TRBJ2-7; 9 bases align to TRBD1. The V gene end was trimmed by 3 bases and the J gene end by 4 bases; junction bases not matched to a gene: 4. The germline CDR1 and CDR2 sequences are KGHSH and LQKENI. The CDR3 consists of 14 residues. This CDR3 is CASSPPGQGYEQYF. The CDR3 coding sequence is TGTGCCAGCTCACCGCCGGGACAGGGTTACGAGCAGTACTTC.

Many counts were recorded for this clonotype. This sequence joins TRBV7-9 and TRBJ2-2, with TRBD2 as a possible D gene (5 bases). Trimming stripped 1 base from V and 6 bases from J, with 9 bases between. Germline CDR1 reads SEHNR; CDR2 reads FQNEAQ (reference sequence). The CDR3 contains 14 residues. CDR3 in amino acids: CASSLGGSPGELFF. The CDR3 DNA is TGTGCCAGCAGCTTAGGAGGGAGCCCCGGGGAGCTGTTTTTT.

This clonotype was picked up many times. V is TRBV29-1 and J is TRBJ2-5, with D possibly being TRBD2 (7 bases). V lost 7 bases and J lost 5, with 17 bases in between. Germline CDR1 and CDR2: SQVTM and ANQGSEA. This CDR3 has 13 amino acids. CDR3 DNA sequence: TGCAGCGCCGCCGGGGGGCGCCGGGAGACCCAGTACTTC. This gives the protein CSAAGGRRETQYF.

This clonotype was seen a handful of times. One junction end disagrees with the germline gene, perhaps due to a read error. The chain employs TRBV6-2 or TRBV6-3 and TRBJ2-1; perhaps D is TRBD1 or TRBD2 (5 bases each). The CDR3 contains 15 residues. Germline V lookup: CDR1 MNHEY, CDR2 SVGEGT. This chain's CDR3 is CASSYTRGTYNGQFF. The CDR3 DNA reads as TGTGCCAGCAGTTACACGAGGGGAACCTACAATGGGCAGTTCTTC.

This clonotype was detected many times. The V gene is TRBV5-1, the J gene TRBJ2-7; D could derive from TRBD1 or TRBD2 (6 bases each). Trimming cost V 2 bases and J 0 bases, with 15 bases left between them. The CDR3 totals 16 residues. CDR1 and CDR2 (germline): SGHRS, YFSETQ. The DNA of the CDR3 is TGCGCCAGCAGCTTACAGGGTAGCGGAAGCTCCTACGAGCAGTACTTC. It specifies CASSLQGSGSSYEQYF.

This clonotype was seen a handful of times. V and J are TRBV28 and TRBJ2-2, with 9 nucleotides matching TRBD1. The CDR3 runs 17 residues. CDR1 and CDR2 from the germline V gene are MDHEN and SYDVKM. V dropped 6 bases and J dropped 1; count of bases not matched to a gene: 9. For the CDR3, the DNA is TGTGCCAGCAGCTTAACGCACAGGGGGCAGAACACCGGGGAGCTGTTTTTT. It encodes CASSLTHRGQNTGELFF.

This clonotype occurred many times. The rearrangement links TRBV24-1 to TRBJ2-2, with no clear D. Trimming removed 4 bases from V and 0 bases from J, with 5 bases in between. This CDR3 has 14 amino acids. Germline V gives CDR1 KGHDR, CDR2 SFDVKD. The CDR3 sequence is CATSEIPNTGELFF. The CDR3 region has the DNA TGTGCCACCAGTGAGATCCCGAACACCGGGGAGCTGTTTTTT.

The chain is built from TRBV5-1 and TRBJ1-5; D gene unclear. CDR3 length: 16 residues. The germline gives CDR1 SGHRS, CDR2 YFSETQ. V lost 4 bases and J 0 bases, leaving 14 bases between the germline ends. In nucleotides, the CDR3 is TGCGCCAGCAGCCCTCAACCTCAAGATAGCAATCAGCCCCAGCATTTT. Protein product: CASSPQPQDSNQPQHF.

With respect to this clonotype: The germline gene is not matched at one end of the junction; a read error may be the cause. The genes are TRBV20-1 and TRBJ2-1, with 11 bases identical to TRBD2. The CDR3 contains 14 residues. Germline CDR1 and CDR2: DFQATT and SNEGSKA (reference sequence). The CDR3 coding sequence is TGCAGTGCTACCGCTAGCGGGAGGATCAATGAGCAATTCTTC. Translated: CSATASGRINEQFF.

This clonotype was observed at least ten times. The CDR3 nucleotides read TGCAGCGTTGCCAAGGCCGCTAGCACAGATACGCAGTATTTT. Its translation: CSVAKAASTDTQYF. This chain links TRBV29-1 with TRBJ2-3; unclear D gene. From germline, CDR1 is SQVTM and CDR2 ANQGSEA. V dropped 4 bases and J dropped 0 bases, with 11 bases sitting between them. The CDR3 has 14 amino acids.

Ten or more counts support this clonotype. The rearrangement uses TRBV27 and TRBJ1-2; 7 nucleotides agree with TRBD1. In germline, CDR1 is MNHEY, CDR2 SMNVEV (reference sequence). This CDR3 is built from 14 residues. V lost 3 bases to trimming and J lost 8 bases; unmatched junction nucleotides: 9. The CDR3: CASSFQDRAKGYTF. As DNA, the CDR3 is TGTGCCAGCAGTTTCCAAGACAGGGCTAAGGGCTACACCTTC.